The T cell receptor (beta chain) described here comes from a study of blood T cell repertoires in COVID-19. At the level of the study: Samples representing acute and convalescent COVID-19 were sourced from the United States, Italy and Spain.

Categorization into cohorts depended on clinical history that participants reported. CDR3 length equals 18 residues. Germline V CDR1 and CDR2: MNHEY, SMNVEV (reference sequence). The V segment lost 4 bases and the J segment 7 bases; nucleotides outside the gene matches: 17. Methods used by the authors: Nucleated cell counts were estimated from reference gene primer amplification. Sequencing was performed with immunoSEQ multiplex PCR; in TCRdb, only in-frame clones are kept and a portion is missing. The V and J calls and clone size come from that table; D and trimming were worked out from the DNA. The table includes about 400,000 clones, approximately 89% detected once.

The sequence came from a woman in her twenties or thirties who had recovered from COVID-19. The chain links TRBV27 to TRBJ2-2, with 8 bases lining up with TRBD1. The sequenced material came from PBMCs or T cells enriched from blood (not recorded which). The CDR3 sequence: CASSSGYGSGGSHGELFF. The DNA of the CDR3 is TGTGCCAGCAGTTCGGGGTACGGGTCAGGGGGCTCGCACGGGGAGCTGTTTTTT.